Following are 16 T cell receptor beta chains from one sample sequenced in a study of cytomegalovirus exposure and HLA in healthy donors. PCR employed 60 Vbeta and 13 Jbeta primers. Repertoires were generated with immunoSEQ multiplex PCR, while TCRdb's copy carries only in-frame clones and drops some. Of approximately 210,000 clones in the sample, about three quarters are singletons; the top ten hold around 0.99%. The sequenced sample consisted of PBMCs. Source of these receptors: a woman in her thirties or forties in good health and CMV-seronegative.

The chain uses TRBV30 and TRBJ2-3; D is undetermined. V lost 5 bases to trimming and J lost 8 bases, with 11 bases between them. Germline V CDR1 and CDR2: GTSNPN, SVGIG (reference sequence). This CDR3 has 11 amino acids. In DNA form, the CDR3 reads TGTGCCTGGGAAACGGGTGGTACGCAGTATTTT. Its translation: CAWETGGTQYF.

About this clone itself: This same CDR3 is encoded by further DNA sequences in the sample. The CDR3 nucleotides are TGTGCCAGCAGCTTAGTGGGGGGGGAGACCCAGTACTTC. This translates into CASSLVGGETQYF. V usage is TRBV7-2 and J usage is TRBJ2-5; 7 bases match TRBD2. The trim removed 1 base at V and 5 bases at J, leaving 1 base unmatched. The CDR3 has 13 residues. Germline CDR1 reads SGHTA; CDR2 reads FQGNSA.

The V call is TRBV6-5, the J call TRBJ1-2, with unresolved D. V shed 3 bases and J shed 7 bases, with 15 bases lying between them. Germline V gene data show CDR1 as MNHEY and CDR2 as SVGAGI. The CDR3 totals 14 residues. The CDR3 loop reads CASSYNGGMGGYTF. CDR3 sequence (DNA): TGTGCCAGCAGTTATAACGGAGGAATGGGTGGCTACACCTTC.

J is TRBJ1-2 and V is TRBV18, with D uncertain. The V and J ends lost 3 bases and 7 bases respectively, with 12 bases between them. CDR1 and CDR2 (germline): KGHSH, LQKENI. The CDR3 loop spans 13 amino acids. The CDR3, as DNA: TGTGCCAGCTCACCCGAAACGAGGGTTGGCTACACCTTC. Translation: CASSPETRVGYTF.

V and J are TRBV14 and TRBJ2-3; the D gene is possibly TRBD1 (6 bases). The CDR3 has 16 residues. The ends were cut back, 1 base at V and 2 bases at J, with 13 bases in the middle. CDR1 is SGHDN, CDR2 FVKESK, per germline. In nucleotides, the CDR3 is TGTGCCAGCAGCCAAGGAGGGGGTTTTCTCACAGATACGCAGTATTTT. It is translated as CASSQGGGFLTDTQYF. The complete variable domain, with remaining parts taken from reference TRBV14 and TRBJ2-3, reads EAGVTQFPSHSVIEKGQTVTLRCDPISGHDNLYWYRRVMGKEIKFLLHFVKESKQDESGMPNNRFLAERTGGTYSTLKVQPAELEDSGVYFCASSQGGGFLTDTQYFGPGTRLTVL.

The genes are TRBV19 and TRBJ2-2, with D maybe TRBD1 (5 bases). This CDR3 has 14 residues. Germline CDR1 is LNHDA and CDR2 is SQIVND (reference sequence). The V end lost 3 bases, the J end lost 2 bases, and 7 bases lay between the germline ends. The CDR3 region is CASSMTANTGELFF. In DNA, the CDR3 is TGTGCCAGTAGTATGACAGCCAACACCGGGGAGCTGTTTTTT.

This chain joins TRBV7-3 and TRBJ2-3; 8 bases agree with TRBD2. Germline CDR1 reads SGHTA; CDR2 reads FQGTGA. This CDR3 comprises 15 residues. The V and J ends lost 2 bases and 4 bases, in that order; junction bases with no gene match: 5. CDR3 sequence reads: CASSLAGGAADTQYF. For the CDR3, the DNA is TGTGCCAGCAGCTTAGCGGGAGGAGCGGCAGATACGCAGTATTTT.

The J gene is TRBJ1-1, the V gene TRBV2; D perhaps matches TRBD1 (6 bases). V gave up 5 bases and J gave up 4 bases, with 20 bases separating them. CDR1 is SNHLY and CDR2 is FYNNEI in the germline V gene. CDR3 length equals 16 residues. CDR3 DNA sequence: TGTGCCAGCAGTAGCTTTTCGACAGGACGCGTCACTGAAGCTTTCTTT. Amino acid sequence: CASSSFSTGRVTEAFF.

The chain uses TRBV5-1 and TRBJ2-2; D is uncertain. Per germline, CDR1 SGHRS and CDR2 YFSETQ. The CDR3 totals 14 residues. V was shortened by 8 bases and J by 6 bases, with 17 bases between the two germline ends. The DNA of the CDR3 is TGCGCCAGTATTGGTAGCACCGAACCCGGGGAGCTGTTTTTT. Protein: CASIGSTEPGELFF.

This chain links TRBV5-1 with TRBJ1-2; weak D call: TRBD1 (5 bases). This CDR3 contains 14 residues. V dropped 0 bases and J dropped 6 bases, with 12 bases sitting between them. CDR1 and CDR2 from the germline V gene are SGHRS and YFSETQ. CDR3 DNA: TGCGCCAGCAGCTTGGCCGGGGAGGGGAATGGCTACACCTTC. Its translation is CASSLAGEGNGYTF.

The gene calls are TRBV7-2 and TRBJ1-5; a weak D match, TRBD1 (5 bases). V gave up 5 bases and J gave up 4 bases, with 15 bases separating them. This CDR3 is 15 amino acids long. From germline, CDR1 is SGHTA and CDR2 FQGNSA. The CDR3 reads CASSPSAGGNQPQHF. DNA for the CDR3: TGTGCCAGCAGCCCCTCGGCCGGGGGGAATCAGCCCCAGCATTTT.

This sequence joins TRBV7-3 and TRBJ1-1; D possibly corresponds to TRBD1 (6 bases). The CDR3 loop spans 14 amino acids. V was shortened by 5 bases and J by 6 bases, with 16 bases between the two germline ends. Per the germline V gene, CDR1 is SGHTA and CDR2 is FQGTGA. The chain's CDR3 is CASSLQGGGPEAFF. The DNA for the CDR3 is TGTGCCAGCAGCCTACAGGGCGGGGGGCCTGAAGCTTTCTTT.

V usage is TRBV18 and J usage is TRBJ1-2; D uncertain. Germline V lookup: CDR1 KGHSH, CDR2 LQKENI. CDR3 length: 16 residues. Trimming took 3 bases from V and 0 from J, leaving 14 bases between them. DNA for the CDR3: TGTGCCAGCTCACCCTCCCTGGGCAGGACTAACTATGGCTACACCTTC. This translates into CASSPSLGRTNYGYTF. The whole variable domain, filled in from reference TRBV18 and TRBJ1-2, reads NAGVMQNPRHLVRRRGQEARLRCSPMKGHSHVYWYRQLPEEGLKFMVYLQKENIIDESGMPKERFSAEFPKEGPSILRIQQVVRGDSAAYFCASSPSLGRTNYGYTFGSGTRLTVV.

The chain is built from TRBV19 and TRBJ1-2; TRBD1 might be the D (5 bases). The CDR3 is 13 amino acids. Germline CDR1 is LNHDA and CDR2 is SQIVND (reference sequence). The ends were cut back, 7 bases at V and 5 bases at J, with 14 bases in the middle. The CDR3 DNA sequence: TGTGCCAGTACCCCCCGGGACTCTTATGGCTACACCTTC. Translated: CASTPRDSYGYTF.

The chain has TRBV7-3 and TRBJ2-3; 10 bases fit TRBD2. J was trimmed by 6 bases and V by 3 bases; bases with no gene match: 9. Germline CDR1 is SGHTA and CDR2 is FQGTGA. This CDR3 is built from 16 residues. The CDR3 here is CASSFVAGGGADTQYF. Here the CDR3 DNA reads TGTGCCAGCAGCTTCGTAGCGGGAGGAGGGGCGGATACGCAGTATTTT.

This clone appeared once. The chain recombines TRBV18 with TRBJ1-1, with 8 bases fitting TRBD1. The CDR3 is 16 amino acids. Germline V gene data show CDR1 as KGHSH and CDR2 as LQKENI. Trimming cost V 0 bases and J 4 bases; bases outside gene matches: 7. Here the CDR3 reads CASSPPPGGAVTEAFF. In nucleotides, the CDR3 is TGTGCCAGCTCACCACCCCCAGGGGGCGCGGTCACTGAAGCTTTCTTT.